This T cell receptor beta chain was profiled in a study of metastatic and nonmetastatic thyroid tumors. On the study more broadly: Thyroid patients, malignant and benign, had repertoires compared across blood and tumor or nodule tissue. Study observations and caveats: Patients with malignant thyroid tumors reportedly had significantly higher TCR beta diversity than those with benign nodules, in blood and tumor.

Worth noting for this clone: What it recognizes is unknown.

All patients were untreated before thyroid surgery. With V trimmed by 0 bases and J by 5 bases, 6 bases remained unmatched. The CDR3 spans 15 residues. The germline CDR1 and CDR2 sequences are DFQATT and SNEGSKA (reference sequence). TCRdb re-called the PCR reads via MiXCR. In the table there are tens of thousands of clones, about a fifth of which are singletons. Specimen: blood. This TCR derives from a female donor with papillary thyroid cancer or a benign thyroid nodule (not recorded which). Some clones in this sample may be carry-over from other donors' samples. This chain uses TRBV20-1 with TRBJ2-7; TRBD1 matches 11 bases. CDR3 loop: CSARDPGQGVHEQYF. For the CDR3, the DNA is TGCAGTGCTAGAGACCCGGGACAGGGGGTCCACGAGCAGTACTTC.